Here is one T cell receptor beta chain with its context. In germline, CDR1 is SGHVS, CDR2 FQNEAQ. The CDR3 has 16 amino acids. J gave up 1 base and V 11 bases, and 11 bases lay outside the gene matches. The sample originates from a study of glioma-infiltrating T cells after dendritic cell vaccination. The repertoire was sequenced with immunoSEQ multiplex PCR; TCRdb's copy has only in-frame clones and lacks some. The data contain under 100,000 clones, around 90% of them singletons. The rearrangement uses TRBV7-8 and TRBJ2-2, with 9 bases fitting TRBD1. This sample comprised blood, obtained before dendritic cell vaccination. This clonotype was sampled from a human donor with glioblastoma. CDR3 bases: TGTGCCTCCGAACCGGGACAGGGAAGGAACACCGGGGAGCTGTTTTTT. Translation gives CASEPGQGRNTGELFF.